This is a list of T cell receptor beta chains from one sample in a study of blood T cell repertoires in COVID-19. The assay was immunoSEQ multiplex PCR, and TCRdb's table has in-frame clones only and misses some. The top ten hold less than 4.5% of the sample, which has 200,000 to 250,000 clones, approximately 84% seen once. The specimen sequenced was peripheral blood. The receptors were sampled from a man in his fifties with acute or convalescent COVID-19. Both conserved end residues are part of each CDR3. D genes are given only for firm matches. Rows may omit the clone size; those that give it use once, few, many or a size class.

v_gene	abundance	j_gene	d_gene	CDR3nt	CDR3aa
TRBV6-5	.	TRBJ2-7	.	TGTGCCAGCAGCAGGCTTACCTACGAGCAGTACTTC	CASSRLTYEQYF
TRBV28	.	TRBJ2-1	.	TGTGCCAGCAGTTTAAAAGCGGATAAGCAGTTCTTC	CASSLKADKQFF
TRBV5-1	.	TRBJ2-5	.	TGCGCCACCAGGGGAGGGAATCCAGGGGTTCGGCAAGAGACCCAGTACTTC	CATRGGNPGVRQETQYF
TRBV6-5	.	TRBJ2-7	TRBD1	TGTGCCAGCAGTTATAGACAGGGTGGCTACGAGCAGTACTTC	CASSYRQGGYEQYF
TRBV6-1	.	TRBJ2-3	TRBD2	TGTGCCAGCAGTGAGGAAAGCGGGGGGACGTATACGCAGTATTTT	CASSEESGGTYTQYF
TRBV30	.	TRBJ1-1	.	TGTGCCTGGAGTGTACGAGGAGGCGCTGAAGCTTTCTTT	CAWSVRGGAEAFF
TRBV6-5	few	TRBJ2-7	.	TGTGCCAGCAGGGGGGCAGGTGGGTACGAGCAGTACTTC	CASRGAGGYEQYF
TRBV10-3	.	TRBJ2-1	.	TGTGCCATCAGTGTCCAAAATGAGCAGTTCTTC	CAISVQNEQFF
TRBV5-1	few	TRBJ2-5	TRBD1	TGCGCCAGCAGCTTCAGGACAGGGCGAGAGACCCAGTACTTC	CASSFRTGRETQYF
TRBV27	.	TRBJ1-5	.	TGTGCCAGCAGTTTCCAGGGTAGCAATCAGCCCCAGCATTTT	CASSFQGSNQPQHF
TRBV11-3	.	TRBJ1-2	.	TGTGCCAGCAGCTTAGATGTCTCGGACAGTGCTAACTATGGCTACACCTTC	CASSLDVSDSANYGYTF
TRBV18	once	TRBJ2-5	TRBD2	TGTGCCAGCTCACCACTCCGCGGGGGAGAAGAGACCCAGTACTTC	CASSPLRGGEETQYF
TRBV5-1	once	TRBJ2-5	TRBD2	TGCGCCAGCACCCTAGCGGGAGGCCAAGAGACCCAGTACTTC	CASTLAGGQETQYF
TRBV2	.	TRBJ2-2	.	TGTGCCAGCAGCCGGGGTTCCGGGGAGCTGTTTTTT	CASSRGSGELFF
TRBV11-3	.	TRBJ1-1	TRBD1	TGTGCCAGCAGCTTAGATGGGACAGGGGTGGGCACTGAAGCTTTCTTT	CASSLDGTGVGTEAFF
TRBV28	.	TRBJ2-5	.	TGTGCCAGCAGTTTGGTAGGAGCAGAGACCCAGTACTTC	CASSLVGAETQYF
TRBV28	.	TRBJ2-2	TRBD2	TGTGCCAGCACCCCGGGACTAGCGACCGGGGAGCTGTTTTTT	CASTPGLATGELFF
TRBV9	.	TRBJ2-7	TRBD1	TGTGCCAGCAGCGTTGGATACAGGGGCGCGGGCCACGAGCAGTACTTC	CASSVGYRGAGHEQYF
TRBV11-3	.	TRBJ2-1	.	TGTGCCAGCAGCTTAGGACTAGGTAGGAATGAGCAGTTCTTC	CASSLGLGRNEQFF
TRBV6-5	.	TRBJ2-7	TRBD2	TGTGCCACGGGACTAGCGGGGTCGGCCTACGAGCAGTACTTC	CATGLAGSAYEQYF
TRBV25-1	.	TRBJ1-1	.	TGTGCCAGCAGTGTACCAGGGGACCTGAACACTGAAGCTTTCTTT	CASSVPGDLNTEAFF
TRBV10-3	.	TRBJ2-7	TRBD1	TGTGCCATCAGACCGGGACAGGGGGACTACGAGCAGTACTTC	CAIRPGQGDYEQYF
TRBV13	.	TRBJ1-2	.	TGTGCCAGCAGCCCCCCCCAGGGCAGGGCCTATGGCTACACCTTC	CASSPPQGRAYGYTF
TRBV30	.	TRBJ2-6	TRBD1	TGTGCCTGGGGGCCGGGACAGGGTAACTCTGGGGCCAACGTCCTGACTTTC	CAWGPGQGNSGANVLTF
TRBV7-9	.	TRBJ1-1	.	TGTGCCAGCAGCCCGGGGGGGAACGAAGCTTTCTTT	CASSPGGNEAFF
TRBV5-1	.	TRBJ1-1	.	TGCGCCAGCAGCCCCGTGACAGGAGCGAGGACTGAAGCTTTCTTT	CASSPVTGARTEAFF